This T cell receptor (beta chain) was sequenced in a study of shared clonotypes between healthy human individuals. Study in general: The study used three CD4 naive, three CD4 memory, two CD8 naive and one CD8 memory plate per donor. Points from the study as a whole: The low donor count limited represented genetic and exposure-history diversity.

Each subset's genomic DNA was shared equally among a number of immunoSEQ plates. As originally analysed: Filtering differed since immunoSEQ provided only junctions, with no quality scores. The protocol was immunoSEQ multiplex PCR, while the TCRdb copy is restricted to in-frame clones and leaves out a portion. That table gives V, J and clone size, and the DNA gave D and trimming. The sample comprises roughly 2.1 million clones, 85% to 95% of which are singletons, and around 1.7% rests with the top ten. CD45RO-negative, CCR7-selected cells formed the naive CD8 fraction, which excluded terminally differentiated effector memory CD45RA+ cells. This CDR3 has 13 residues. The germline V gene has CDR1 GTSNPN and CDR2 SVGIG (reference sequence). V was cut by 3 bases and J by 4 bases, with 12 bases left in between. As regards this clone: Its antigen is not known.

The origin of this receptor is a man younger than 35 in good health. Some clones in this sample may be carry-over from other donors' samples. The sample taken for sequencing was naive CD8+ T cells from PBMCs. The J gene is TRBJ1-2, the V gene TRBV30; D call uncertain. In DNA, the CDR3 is TGTGCCTGGAGCTCTGAAGGGATCTATGGCTACACCTTC. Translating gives CAWSSEGIYGYTF.